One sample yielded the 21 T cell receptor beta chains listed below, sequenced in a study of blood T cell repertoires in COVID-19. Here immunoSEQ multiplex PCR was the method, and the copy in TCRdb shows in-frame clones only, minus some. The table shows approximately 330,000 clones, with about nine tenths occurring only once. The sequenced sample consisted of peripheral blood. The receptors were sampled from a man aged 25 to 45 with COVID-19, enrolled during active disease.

CDR3 nucleotide sequence: TGTGCCAGCAGCTTAGGGACTAGCGGGGGGGCAGATACGCAGTATTTT. Its protein product is CASSLGTSGGADTQYF. The V gene is TRBV11-2, the J gene TRBJ2-3; 15 bases line up with TRBD2. The V segment lost 1 base and the J segment 4 bases; nucleotides outside the gene matches: 0. Germline CDR1 is SGHAT and CDR2 is FQNNGV. The CDR3 contains 16 residues.

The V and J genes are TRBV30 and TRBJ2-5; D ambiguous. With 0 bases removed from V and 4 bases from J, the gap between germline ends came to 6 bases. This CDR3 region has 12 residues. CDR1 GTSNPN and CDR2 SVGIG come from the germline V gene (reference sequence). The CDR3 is CAWSVERETQYF. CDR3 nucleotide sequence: TGTGCCTGGAGTGTGGAGCGAGAGACCCAGTACTTC.

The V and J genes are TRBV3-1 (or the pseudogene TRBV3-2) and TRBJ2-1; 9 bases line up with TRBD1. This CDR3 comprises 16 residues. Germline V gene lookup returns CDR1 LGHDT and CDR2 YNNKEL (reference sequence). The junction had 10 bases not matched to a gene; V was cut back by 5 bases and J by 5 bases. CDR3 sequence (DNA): TGTGCCAGCAGCTACAAACAGGGGGCGCCTCACAATGAGCAGTTCTTC. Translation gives CASSYKQGAPHNEQFF.

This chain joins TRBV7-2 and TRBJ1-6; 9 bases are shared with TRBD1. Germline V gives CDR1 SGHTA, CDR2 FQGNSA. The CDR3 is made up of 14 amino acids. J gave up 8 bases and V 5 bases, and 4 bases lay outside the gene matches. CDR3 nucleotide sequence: TGTGCCAGCAGCATGCGGACAGGGGATTCACCCCTCCACTTT. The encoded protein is CASSMRTGDSPLHF.

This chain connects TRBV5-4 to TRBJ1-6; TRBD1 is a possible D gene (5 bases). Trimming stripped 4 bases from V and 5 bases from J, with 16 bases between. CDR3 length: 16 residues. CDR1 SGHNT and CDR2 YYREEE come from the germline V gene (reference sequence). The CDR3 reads CASSPFGGRNNSPLHF. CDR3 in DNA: TGTGCCAGCAGCCCATTTGGGGGGAGAAATAATTCACCCCTCCACTTT. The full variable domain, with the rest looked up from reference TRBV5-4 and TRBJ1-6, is ETGVTQSPTHLIKTRGQQVTLRCSSQSGHNTVSWYQQALGQGPQFIFQYYREEENGRGNFPPRFSGLQFPNYSSELNVNALELDDSALYLCASSPFGGRNNSPLHFGNGTRLTVT.

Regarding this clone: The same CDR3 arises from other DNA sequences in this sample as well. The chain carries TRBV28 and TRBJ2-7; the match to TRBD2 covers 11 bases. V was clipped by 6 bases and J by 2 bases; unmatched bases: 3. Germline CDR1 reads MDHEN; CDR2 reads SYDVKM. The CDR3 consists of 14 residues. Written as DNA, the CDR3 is TGTGCCAGCAGCCTTAGCGGGAGGGCCTACGAGCAGTACTTC. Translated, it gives CASSLSGRAYEQYF.

CDR3 DNA sequence: TGCGCCAGCAGCTTCGGACAGGGGGCGCGGACAGATACGCAGTATTTT. This codes for CASSFGQGARTDTQYF. The chain uses TRBV5-1 and TRBJ2-3; TRBD1 matches at 11 bases. Germline trimming cut 2 bases from V and 3 bases from J; bases unmatched to any gene: 5. The CDR3 spans 16 residues. The germline gives CDR1 SGHRS, CDR2 YFSETQ.

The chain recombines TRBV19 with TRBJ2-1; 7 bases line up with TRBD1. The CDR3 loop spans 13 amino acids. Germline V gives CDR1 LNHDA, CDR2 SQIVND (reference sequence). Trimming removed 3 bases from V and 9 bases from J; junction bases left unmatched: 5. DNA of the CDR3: TGTGCCAGTAGTATGACAGGGTGGCGTGAGCAGTTCTTC. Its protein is CASSMTGWREQFF.

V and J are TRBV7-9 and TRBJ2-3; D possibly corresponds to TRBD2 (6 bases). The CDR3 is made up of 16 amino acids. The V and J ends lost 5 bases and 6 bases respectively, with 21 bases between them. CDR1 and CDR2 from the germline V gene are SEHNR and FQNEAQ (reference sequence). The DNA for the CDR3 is TGTGCCAGCAGCGGTAGCGGTCCCAGTCGTCCGGATACGCAGTATTTT. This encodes CASSGSGPSRPDTQYF. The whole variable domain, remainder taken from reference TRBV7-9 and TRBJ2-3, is DTGVSQNPRHKITKRGQNVTFRCDPISEHNRLYWYRQTLGQGPEFLTYFQNEAQLEKSRLLSDRFSAERPKGSFSTLEIQRTEQGDSAMYLCASSGSGPSRPDTQYFGPGTRLTVL.

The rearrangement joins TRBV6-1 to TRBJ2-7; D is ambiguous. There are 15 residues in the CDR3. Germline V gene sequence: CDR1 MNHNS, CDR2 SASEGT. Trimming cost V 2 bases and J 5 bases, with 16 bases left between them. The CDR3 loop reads CASSELRVPSHEQYF. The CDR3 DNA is TGTGCCAGCAGTGAACTACGGGTTCCCTCTCACGAGCAGTACTTC.

As DNA, the CDR3 is TGTGCCAGCAGATCTAGGACAGGCTATGTAACCTCCTACGAGCAGTACTTC. This sequence encodes CASRSRTGYVTSYEQYF. The chain couples TRBV4-2 to TRBJ2-7, with 7 bases lining up with TRBD1. Trimming at V came to 6 bases and at J to 0 bases, leaving 14 bases not matched to a gene. Germline V gene data show CDR1 as LGHNA and CDR2 as YNFKEQ. The CDR3 runs 17 residues.

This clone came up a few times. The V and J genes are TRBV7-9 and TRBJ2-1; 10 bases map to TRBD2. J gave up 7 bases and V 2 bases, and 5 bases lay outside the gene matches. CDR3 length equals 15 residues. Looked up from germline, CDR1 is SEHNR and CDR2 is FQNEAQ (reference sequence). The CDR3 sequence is CASSLLAGVRNEQFF. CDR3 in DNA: TGTGCCAGCAGCTTACTAGCGGGAGTGAGGAATGAGCAGTTCTTC.

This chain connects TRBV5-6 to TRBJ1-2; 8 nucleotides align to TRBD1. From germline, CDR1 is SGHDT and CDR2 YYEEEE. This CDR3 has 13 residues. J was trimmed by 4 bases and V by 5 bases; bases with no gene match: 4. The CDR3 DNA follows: TGTGCCAGCAGTACAGGACAGGGCTATGGCTACACCTTC. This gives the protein CASSTGQGYGYTF.

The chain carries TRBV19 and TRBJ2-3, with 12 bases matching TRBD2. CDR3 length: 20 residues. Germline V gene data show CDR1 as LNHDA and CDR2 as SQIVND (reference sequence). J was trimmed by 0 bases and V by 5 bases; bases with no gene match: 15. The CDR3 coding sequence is TGTGCCAGTAGTGGACGGCCCGCTAGCGGGAGGGCCGGGAGCACAGATACGCAGTATTTT. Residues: CASSGRPASGRAGSTDTQYF.

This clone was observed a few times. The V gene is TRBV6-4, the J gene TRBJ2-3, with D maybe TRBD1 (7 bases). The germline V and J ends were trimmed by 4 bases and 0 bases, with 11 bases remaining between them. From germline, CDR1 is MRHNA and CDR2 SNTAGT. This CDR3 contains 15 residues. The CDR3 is CASSAGDSSTDTQYF. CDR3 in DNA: TGTGCCAGCAGTGCGGGGGACAGTAGCACAGATACGCAGTATTTT.

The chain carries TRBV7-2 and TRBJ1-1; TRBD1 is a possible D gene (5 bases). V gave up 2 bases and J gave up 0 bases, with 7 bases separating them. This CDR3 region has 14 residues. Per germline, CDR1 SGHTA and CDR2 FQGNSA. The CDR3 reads CASSLPQVNTEAFF. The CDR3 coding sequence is TGTGCCAGCAGCTTACCACAGGTGAACACTGAAGCTTTCTTT.

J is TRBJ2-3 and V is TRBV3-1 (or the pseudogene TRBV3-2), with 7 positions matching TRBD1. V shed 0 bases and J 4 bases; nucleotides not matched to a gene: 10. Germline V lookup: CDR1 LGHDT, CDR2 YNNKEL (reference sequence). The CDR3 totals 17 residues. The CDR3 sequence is CASSQEGDSLFPDTQYF. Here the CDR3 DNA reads TGTGCCAGCAGCCAAGAAGGGGACAGTCTTTTCCCAGATACGCAGTATTTT.

CDR3 bases: TGTGCCAGTAGTACTCCAGGACTAGCGGAGTTATACAATGAGCAGTTCTTC. Protein: CASSTPGLAELYNEQFF. V is TRBV19 and J is TRBJ2-1, with 10 bases identical to TRBD2. The CDR3 is made up of 17 amino acids. CDR1 LNHDA and CDR2 SQIVND come from the germline V gene (reference sequence). The V segment lost 4 bases and the J segment 4 bases; nucleotides outside the gene matches: 10.

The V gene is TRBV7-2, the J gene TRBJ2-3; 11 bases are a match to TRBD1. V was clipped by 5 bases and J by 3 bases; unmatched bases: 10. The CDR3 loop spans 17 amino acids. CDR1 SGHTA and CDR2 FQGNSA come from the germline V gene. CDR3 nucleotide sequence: TGTGCCAGCAGCCAGACTAGGACAGGGGGCATGACAGATACGCAGTATTTT. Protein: CASSQTRTGGMTDTQYF. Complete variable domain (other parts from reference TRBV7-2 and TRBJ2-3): GAGVSQSPSNKVTEKGKDVELRCDPISGHTALYWYRQSLGQGLEFLIYFQGNSAPDKSGLPSDRFSAERTGGSVSTLTIQRTQQEDSAVYLCASSQTRTGGMTDTQYFGPGTRLTVL.

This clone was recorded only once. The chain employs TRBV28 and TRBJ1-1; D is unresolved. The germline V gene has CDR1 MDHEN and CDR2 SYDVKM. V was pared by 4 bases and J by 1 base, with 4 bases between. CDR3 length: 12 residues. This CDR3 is CASSSKNTEAFF. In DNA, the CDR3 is TGTGCCAGCAGTTCCAAGAACACTGAAGCTTTCTTT.

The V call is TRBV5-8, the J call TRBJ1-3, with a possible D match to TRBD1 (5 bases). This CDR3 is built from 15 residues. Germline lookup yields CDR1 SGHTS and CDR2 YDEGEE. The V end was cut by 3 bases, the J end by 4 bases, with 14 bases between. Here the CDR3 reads CASSWTWGDGNTIYF. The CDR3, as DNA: TGTGCCAGCAGCTGGACGTGGGGGGACGGAAACACCATATATTTT. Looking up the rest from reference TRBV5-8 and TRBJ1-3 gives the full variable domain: EAGVTQSPTHLIKTRGQQATLRCSPISGHTSVYWYQQALGLGLQFLLWYDEGEERNRGNFPPRFSGRQFPNYSSELNVNALELEDSALYLCASSWTWGDGNTIYFGEGSWLTVV.